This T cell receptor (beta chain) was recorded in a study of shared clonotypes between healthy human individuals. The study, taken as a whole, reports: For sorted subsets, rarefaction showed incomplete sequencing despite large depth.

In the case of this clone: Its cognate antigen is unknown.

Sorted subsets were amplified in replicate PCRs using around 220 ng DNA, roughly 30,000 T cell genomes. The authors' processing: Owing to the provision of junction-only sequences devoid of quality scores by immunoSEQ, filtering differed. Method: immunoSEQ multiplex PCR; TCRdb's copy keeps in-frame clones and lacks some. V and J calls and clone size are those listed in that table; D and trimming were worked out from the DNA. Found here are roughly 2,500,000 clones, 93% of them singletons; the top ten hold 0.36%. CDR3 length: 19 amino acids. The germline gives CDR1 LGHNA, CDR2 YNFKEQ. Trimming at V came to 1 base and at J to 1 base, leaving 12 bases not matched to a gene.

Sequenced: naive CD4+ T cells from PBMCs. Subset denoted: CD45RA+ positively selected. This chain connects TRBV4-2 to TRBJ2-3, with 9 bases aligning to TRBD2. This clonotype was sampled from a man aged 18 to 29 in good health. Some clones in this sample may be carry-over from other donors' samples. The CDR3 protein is CASSQGVAGGPSGTDTQYF. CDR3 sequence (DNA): TGTGCCAGCAGCCAAGGGGTCGCGGGAGGGCCCTCTGGCACAGATACGCAGTATTTT.